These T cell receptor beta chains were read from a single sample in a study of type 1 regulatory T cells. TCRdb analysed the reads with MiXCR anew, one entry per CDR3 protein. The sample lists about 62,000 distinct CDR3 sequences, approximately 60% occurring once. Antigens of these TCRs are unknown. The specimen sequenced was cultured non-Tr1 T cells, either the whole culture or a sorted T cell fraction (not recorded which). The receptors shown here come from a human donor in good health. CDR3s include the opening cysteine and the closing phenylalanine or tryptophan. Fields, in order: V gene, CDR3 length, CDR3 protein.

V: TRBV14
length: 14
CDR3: CASSQDRGLDTQYF

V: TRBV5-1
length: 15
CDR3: CASSLDGRGTYGYTF

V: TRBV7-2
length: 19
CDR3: CASSGTLFAGTGAGETQYF

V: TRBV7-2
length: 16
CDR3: CASSRTPSGRVNEQFF

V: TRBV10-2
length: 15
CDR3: CASRAWTGPQNEQFF

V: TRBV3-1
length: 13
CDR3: CASSQEGVNTQYF

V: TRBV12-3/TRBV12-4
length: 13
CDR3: CASSFTGYQPQHF

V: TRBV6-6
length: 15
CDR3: CASSRLGRTKETQYF

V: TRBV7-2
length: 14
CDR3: CASSRQAGGETQYF

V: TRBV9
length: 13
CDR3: CASSVDVVGGYTF

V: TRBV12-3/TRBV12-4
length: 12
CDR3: CASSSQGSKAFF

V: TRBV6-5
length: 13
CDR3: CASSYFREFEQFF

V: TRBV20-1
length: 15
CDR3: CSARDPWDSPDTQYF

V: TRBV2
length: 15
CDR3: CASSGSTRTLNEKFF

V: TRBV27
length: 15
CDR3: CASRDLAGHTDTQYF

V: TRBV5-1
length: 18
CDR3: CASSLYTGTAATNEKLFF

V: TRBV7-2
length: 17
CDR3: CASSLAAGDSGANVLTF

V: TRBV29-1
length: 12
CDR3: CSVGYDNQPQHF

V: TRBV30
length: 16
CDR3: CAWKRRTGALADTQYF

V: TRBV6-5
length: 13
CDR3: CASSYSKYNEQFF

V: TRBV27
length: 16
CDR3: CASSPRAGQGNYGYTF

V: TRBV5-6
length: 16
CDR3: CASSLIGQGVRNEQFF

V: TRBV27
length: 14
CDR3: CASSHRDSNQPQHF

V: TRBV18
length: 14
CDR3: CASLPGQNTGELFF

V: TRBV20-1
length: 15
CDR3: CSATVDSGTNEKLFF

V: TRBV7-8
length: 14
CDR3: CASSGSGSGETQYF

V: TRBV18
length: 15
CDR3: CASSPPRDSGQRQYF

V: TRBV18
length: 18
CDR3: CASSPLELAAAGANEQFF

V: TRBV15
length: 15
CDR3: CATSRDRGANEKLFF

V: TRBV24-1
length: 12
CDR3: CATHTGRGEQFF

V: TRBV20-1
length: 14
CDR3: CSARARGGDYGYTF

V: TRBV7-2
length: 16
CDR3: CASSLWARSGTDTQYF

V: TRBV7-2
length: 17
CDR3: CASSSPQGARVTDTQYF

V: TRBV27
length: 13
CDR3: CASSQTSRETQYF

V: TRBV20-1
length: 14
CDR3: CSFRGLAGVGEQFF

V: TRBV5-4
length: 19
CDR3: CASSLDFGQARASYNEQFF

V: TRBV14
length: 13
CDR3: CASSQQVGDTQYF

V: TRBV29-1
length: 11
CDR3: CIVSGTDTQYF

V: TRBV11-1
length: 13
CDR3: CASSYEGNTEAFF

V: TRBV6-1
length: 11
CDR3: CASIGAYEQYF

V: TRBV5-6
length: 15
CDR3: CASSPIDRGEHEQYF

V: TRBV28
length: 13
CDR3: CASSRQGTYEQYF

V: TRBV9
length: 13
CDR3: CASSLDLGTEAFF

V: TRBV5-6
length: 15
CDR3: CASSSLAVANYGYTF

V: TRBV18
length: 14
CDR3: CASSSGTGNQPQHF

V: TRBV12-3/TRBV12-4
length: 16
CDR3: CASSTGLVGGAETQYF

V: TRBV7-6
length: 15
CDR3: CASSRLAGDTDTQYF

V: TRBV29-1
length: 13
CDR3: CSVSDRGAYEQYF

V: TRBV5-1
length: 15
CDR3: CASRPGLAQQETQYF

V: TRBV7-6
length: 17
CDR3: CASSRLAGEVGTDTQYF

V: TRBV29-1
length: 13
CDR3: CSVSGRLENIQYF

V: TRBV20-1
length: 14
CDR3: CSARDPGRDTEAFF

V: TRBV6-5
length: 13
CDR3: CASSLDRGNTIYF

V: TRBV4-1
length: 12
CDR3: CASSQAPQPQHF

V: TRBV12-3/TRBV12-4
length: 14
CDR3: CASSTGPEGSPLHF

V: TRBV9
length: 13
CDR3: CASSDTAGAAQYF

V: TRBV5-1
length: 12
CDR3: CASSLSGDTQYF

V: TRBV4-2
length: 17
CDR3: CASSQDPRAGQDPDYCF